This T cell receptor beta chain comes out of a study of blood T cell repertoires in COVID-19. About the research overall: Sample material is recorded as cDNA or gDNA derived from T cells, B-cell-depleted T cells, or PBMCs.

Study processing details: Amplification of reference gene primers provided the estimated nucleated cell counts. Clones were sequenced by immunoSEQ multiplex PCR, and TCRdb holds only the in-frame ones, with some missing. That table furnishes V, J and clone size, whereas the DNA furnished D and trimming. The sample shows about 24,000 clones, around nine tenths of them seen only once. The germline V and J ends were trimmed by 7 bases and 4 bases, with 16 bases remaining between them. The CDR3 is 13 residues long. CDR1 is GTSNPN, CDR2 SVGIG, per germline (reference sequence). Specimen: peripheral blood. This clonotype was sampled from a man in his sixties or seventies with COVID-19, enrolled during active disease. The chain joins TRBV30 to TRBJ1-1; no reliable D call. The CDR3 nucleotides read TGTGCCTATGCCATATCCGGCGGCACTGAAGCTTTCTTT. Amino acid sequence: CAYAISGGTEAFF.